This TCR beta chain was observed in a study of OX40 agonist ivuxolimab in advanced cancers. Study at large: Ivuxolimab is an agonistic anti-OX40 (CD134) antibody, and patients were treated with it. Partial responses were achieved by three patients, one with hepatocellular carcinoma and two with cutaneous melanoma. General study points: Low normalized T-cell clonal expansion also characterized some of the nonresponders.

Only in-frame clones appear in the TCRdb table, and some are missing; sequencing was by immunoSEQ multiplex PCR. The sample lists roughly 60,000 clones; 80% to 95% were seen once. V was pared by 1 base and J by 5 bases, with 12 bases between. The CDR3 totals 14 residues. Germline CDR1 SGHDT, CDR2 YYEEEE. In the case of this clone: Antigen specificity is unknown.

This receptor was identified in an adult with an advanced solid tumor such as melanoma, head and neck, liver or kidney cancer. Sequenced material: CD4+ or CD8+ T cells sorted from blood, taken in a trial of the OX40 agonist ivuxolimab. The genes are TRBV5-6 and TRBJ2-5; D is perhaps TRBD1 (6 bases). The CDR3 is CASSLNRAMETQYF. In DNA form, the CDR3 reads TGTGCCAGCAGCTTGAACAGGGCCATGGAGACCCAGTACTTC.